This T cell receptor (beta chain) was identified in a study of T-cell reconstitution after alpha-beta-depleted transplantation in children. Study-wide results and caveats: T cells produced anew were the main source of T-cell counts and diversity one year after transplant.

In this sample, this clonotype turned up a few times. The antigen is undetermined. Germline V gene lookup returns CDR1 SEHNR and CDR2 FQNEAQ (reference sequence). The CDR3 is made up of 13 amino acids. The germline V and J ends were trimmed by 6 bases and 3 bases, with 12 bases remaining between them. A library of TCRbeta sequences, prepared with unique molecular identifiers, was generated. Using its own MiXCR run on the PCR reads, TCRdb lists one record per CDR3 protein. This sample yields some 350,000 distinct CDR3 sequences, of which 15% to 20% are seen a single time; about 41% belongs to the top ten.

The chain couples TRBV7-9 to TRBJ2-7; D is perhaps TRBD1 (5 bases). Sequencing was performed on PBMCs, mostly from graft donor cells, taken 360 days after TCRalphabeta/CD19-depleted stem cell transplant. The clonotype was recovered from a male patient between 2 and 9 years old who had a stem cell transplant for acute lymphoblastic leukemia, so the T cells may come from the graft donor. The CDR3 DNA reads TGTGCCAGCAGATTGGACACCGACTACGAGCAGTACTTC. Amino acid sequence: CASRLDTDYEQYF.